The clone carrying this T cell receptor (beta chain) occurred many times. What it recognizes is unknown. Unique molecular identifiers featured in each of the TCR beta cDNA libraries. TCRdb analysed the PCR reads with MiXCR anew, one entry per CDR3 protein. The sample has around 200,000 distinct CDR3 sequences; over 25% are singletons. Germline V gene data show CDR1 as SEHNR and CDR2 as FQNEAQ (reference sequence). The CDR3 is made up of 11 amino acids. V was shortened by 6 bases and J by 5 bases, with 7 bases between the two germline ends. This entry comes from a study of post-analysis software for immune sequencing data. Broader study findings: Roughly 5 TRBV segments were significantly more frequent in patients than in controls. TRBV5-6, TRBV5-1 and TRBV20-1 were among these segments. Samples from one preparation batch, clustered by F measure, grouped strongly together. Compared against controls, patients with multiple sclerosis displayed significantly lower normalized Chao1 diversity.

The origin of this receptor is a girl aged 2-17 years with multiple sclerosis. Sample: blood. The rearrangement links TRBV7-9 to TRBJ2-5; unclear D gene. The CDR3 DNA reads TGTGCCAGCAGTTTTGGTGAGACCCAGTACTTC. It yields the protein CASSFGETQYF.